The 19 T cell receptor beta chains below all came from one sample that was sequenced in a study of cytomegalovirus exposure and HLA in healthy donors. Primers included in the PCR were 60 Vbeta and 13 Jbeta primers. The protocol was immunoSEQ multiplex PCR, while the TCRdb copy is restricted to in-frame clones and leaves out a portion. The repertoire holds roughly 180,000 clones, with about 82% as singletons. The sample consisted of PBMCs. All receptors derive from a woman aged 18 to 35 in good health and CMV-seronegative.

The chain carries TRBV6-5 and TRBJ2-3, with D tentatively TRBD1 (5 bases). The CDR3 is 14 amino acids. From germline, CDR1 is MNHEY and CDR2 SVGAGI. The V end was cut by 2 bases, the J end by 5 bases, with 11 bases between. Here the CDR3 DNA reads TGTGCCAGCAGTTACCGGCAGGGAAAAGATACGCAGTATTTT. Amino acid sequence: CASSYRQGKDTQYF.

This chain uses TRBV28 with TRBJ2-3; 9 bases line up with TRBD2. The CDR3 extends over 17 amino acids. Germline V gives CDR1 MDHEN, CDR2 SYDVKM. The V gene end was trimmed by 4 bases and the J gene end by 4 bases; junction bases not matched to a gene: 12. The CDR3 sequence: CASSSIAGAPVADTQYF. CDR3 nucleotide sequence: TGTGCCAGCAGTTCGATAGCGGGAGCGCCCGTAGCAGATACGCAGTATTTT.

V is TRBV4-1 and J is TRBJ1-2, with 9 bases fitting TRBD1. CDR1 MGHRA and CDR2 YSYEKL come from the germline V gene. V shed 3 bases, J shed 6 bases, and the junction held 5 bases outside the gene matches. CDR3 length: 14 amino acids. The CDR3: CASSQATGGDGYTF. The CDR3 bases are TGCGCCAGCAGCCAGGCCACAGGGGGCGATGGCTACACCTTC.

The chain has TRBV6-4 and TRBJ1-5; no reliable D call. The V gene lost 0 bases and the J gene lost 9 bases, with 9 bases spanning the gap. This CDR3 comprises 13 residues. Germline V gene data show CDR1 as MRHNA and CDR2 as SNTAGT. The CDR3, as DNA: TGTGCCAGCAGTGACTCTCGGTGTGGGCCCCAGCATTTT. This sequence encodes CASSDSRCGPQHF.

This rearrangement joins TRBV28 to TRBJ2-5, with D uncertain. V was clipped by 3 bases and J by 4 bases, with 6 bases between them. Germline CDR1 is MDHEN and CDR2 is SYDVKM. CDR3 length equals 12 residues. CDR3 sequence reads: CASSFKRETQYF. The CDR3 coding sequence is TGTGCCAGCAGTTTCAAGCGAGAGACCCAGTACTTC.

The chain is built from TRBV9 and TRBJ2-2, with 10 bases aligning to TRBD2. Germline assignment: CDR1 SGDLS and CDR2 YYNGEE. V trimming: 2 bases; J trimming: 8 bases; junction bases outside the gene matches: 6. The CDR3 is 15 residues long. The CDR3 nucleotides read TGTGCCAGCAGCGTTAGCGGGAGGACATATGGGGAGCTGTTTTTT. Protein product: CASSVSGRTYGELFF.

Comment on this clone: The junction departs from the called germline gene at one end, perhaps through a read error. The rearrangement links TRBV19 to TRBJ1-4; TRBD1 matches at 9 bases. The CDR3 is made up of 19 amino acids. Germline V gene lookup returns CDR1 LNHDA and CDR2 SQIVND (reference sequence). The DNA for the CDR3 is TGTGCCAGTGGTATCCGTTCCGGGACAGGGATTGGTGAAGATGAAAAACTGTTTTTT. Translated: CASGIRSGTGIGEDEKLFF.

The genes are TRBV29-1 and TRBJ2-3; TRBD1 aligns across 10 bases. CDR3 size: 14 residues. V was clipped by 3 bases and J by 8 bases; unmatched bases: 8. CDR1 and CDR2 (germline): SQVTM, ANQGSEA. The chain's CDR3 is CSVERDRGEGTQYF. The CDR3 DNA reads as TGCAGCGTTGAGAGGGACAGGGGTGAGGGTACGCAGTATTTT.

The chain has TRBV7-2 and TRBJ2-3; TRBD1 matches at 9 bases. The CDR3 totals 16 residues. V lost 5 bases, J lost 3 bases, and 9 bases stayed unmatched. CDR1 and CDR2 (germline): SGHTA, FQGNSA. The CDR3 protein is CASSQLAGQGTDTQYF. The DNA of the CDR3 is TGTGCCAGCAGCCAATTGGCGGGACAGGGAACAGATACGCAGTATTTT.

This clone was picked up a small number of times. V gene TRBV5-5 combines with J gene TRBJ2-7, with 13 bases fitting TRBD2. Germline CDR1 is SGHKS and CDR2 is YYEKEE (reference sequence). CDR3 length: 19 amino acids. V dropped 4 bases and J dropped 2; count of bases not matched to a gene: 15. CDR3 sequence (DNA): TGTGCCAGCAGCGTAACTAGCGGGAGGGCCATCAGAACCCCCTACGAGCAGTACTTC. It encodes CASSVTSGRAIRTPYEQYF. The whole variable domain, filled in from reference TRBV5-5 and TRBJ2-7, reads DAGVTQSPTHLIKTRGQQVTLRCSPISGHKSVSWYQQVLGQGPQFIFQYYEKEERGRGNFPDRFSARQFPNYSSELNVNALLLGDSALYLCASSVTSGRAIRTPYEQYFGPGTRLTVT.

The V and J genes are TRBV9 and TRBJ2-1; tentative D call: TRBD1 (5 bases). Trimming stripped 4 bases from V and 13 bases from J, with 18 bases between. The CDR3 loop spans 13 amino acids. Germline values: CDR1 SGDLS, CDR2 YYNGEE. In DNA, the CDR3 is TGTGCCAGCAGCCGTTCGACAGAGGCGGCCCAGTTCTTC. Its protein product is CASSRSTEAAQFF.

The CDR3 DNA is TGTGCCAGCAGGCCTCGACTAGCGTCACATTTGTTCTTC. It codes for CASRPRLASHLFF. V and J are TRBV28 and TRBJ2-1; 8 bases are a match to TRBD2. Per the germline V gene, CDR1 is MDHEN and CDR2 is SYDVKM. The CDR3 is 13 amino acids. After removal of 6 bases from V and 15 bases from J, the junction contained 13 bases not matched to a gene.

CDR3 sequence: CASGLDGGGTMNTEAFF. The DNA of the CDR3 is TGTGCTAGTGGTTTGGACGGCGGGGGTACTATGAACACTGAAGCTTTCTTT. The J gene is TRBJ1-1, the V gene TRBV12-5; tentatively, D is TRBD1 (5 bases). The CDR3 has 17 residues. Trimming took 1 base from V and 0 from J, leaving 15 bases between them. The V gene's germline CDR1 is LGHNT and CDR2 FRNRAP.

V and J are TRBV28 and TRBJ2-2, with TRBD1 as a possible D gene (5 bases). The CDR3 totals 15 residues. Germline V gene sequence: CDR1 MDHEN, CDR2 SYDVKM. Trimming took off 5 bases at V and 5 bases at J, with 15 bases between the two ends. Here the CDR3 DNA reads TGTGCCAGCAGTCATTACACTCAGGGAACCGGGGAGCTGTTTTTT. It translates to CASSHYTQGTGELFF. The variable domain in full, completed from reference TRBV28 and TRBJ2-2, reads DVKVTQSSRYLVKRTGEKVFLECVQDMDHENMFWYRQDPGLGLRLIYFSYDVKMKEKGDIPEGYSVSREKKERFSLILESASTNQTSMYLCASSHYTQGTGELFFGEGSRLTVL.

The table lists this clone with a few counts. J is TRBJ2-7 and V is TRBV27; TRBD2 matches at 9 bases. Per the germline V gene, CDR1 is MNHEY and CDR2 is SMNVEV (reference sequence). The CDR3 is made up of 17 amino acids. Unmatched junction bases numbered 12, after V lost 6 bases and J lost 0 bases. This chain's CDR3 is CASSPHMGSGSSYEQYF. The CDR3 nucleotides read TGTGCCAGCAGCCCCCATATGGGTAGCGGGAGCTCCTACGAGCAGTACTTC.

The chain recombines TRBV5-1 with TRBJ2-2; D is ambiguous. Trimming removed 4 bases at V and 2 bases at J, with 12 bases between. CDR3 length: 15 amino acids. Germline V gene sequence: CDR1 SGHRS, CDR2 YFSETQ. CDR3 nucleotide sequence: TGCGCCAGCAGCCCGCTGAGCAACAACACCGGGGAGCTGTTTTTT. Amino acids: CASSPLSNNTGELFF.

V usage is TRBV28 and J usage is TRBJ1-1; possible D gene TRBD1, 6 bases. Germline values: CDR1 MDHEN, CDR2 SYDVKM. The V gene lost 1 base and the J gene lost 5 bases, with 8 bases spanning the gap. The CDR3 runs 13 residues. This CDR3 reads CASSLSGETEAFF. For the CDR3, the DNA is TGTGCCAGCAGTTTATCAGGGGAGACTGAAGCTTTCTTT. Using reference TRBV28 and TRBJ1-1 for the parts outside the CDR3, the full variable domain is DVKVTQSSRYLVKRTGEKVFLECVQDMDHENMFWYRQDPGLGLRLIYFSYDVKMKEKGDIPEGYSVSREKKERFSLILESASTNQTSMYLCASSLSGETEAFFGQGTRLTVV.

This chain joins TRBV29-1 and TRBJ1-6; TRBD1 might be the D (6 bases). The CDR3 runs 13 residues. CDR1 is SQVTM and CDR2 is ANQGSEA in the germline V gene. Trimming pared 6 bases from V and 7 bases from J, leaving 13 bases between. CDR3 amino acids: CSVQGMGNSPLHF. For the CDR3, the DNA is TGCAGCGTACAGGGAATGGGCAATTCACCCCTCCACTTT. Full variable domain (remainder filled in from reference TRBV29-1 and TRBJ1-6): SAVISQKPSRDICQRGTSLTIQCQVDSQVTMMFWYRQQPGQSLTLIATANQGSEATYESGFVIDKFPISRPNLTFSTLTVSNMSPEDSSIYLCSVQGMGNSPLHFGNGTRLTVT.

The rearrangement uses TRBV6-1 and TRBJ2-7, with unresolved D. The CDR3 is made up of 11 amino acids. Germline V gene sequence: CDR1 MNHNS, CDR2 SASEGT. Trimming pared 4 bases from V and 3 bases from J, leaving 4 bases between. In DNA, the CDR3 is TGTGCCAGCAGTGTTCACTACGAGCAGTACTTC. It specifies CASSVHYEQYF.